This TCR beta chain came from a study of OX40 agonist ivuxolimab in advanced cancers. Study details: Patients receiving dose escalation had hepatocellular carcinoma, melanoma, renal cell or head and neck cancer. Of mixed ages from about 20 to 90 and averaging approximately 60 years, the group was roughly 85% male. Broader study findings: Clonal expansion from baseline to week 6 occurred in both CD4+ and CD8+ T cells.

This clone was recorded only once. Its cognate antigen is unknown. From germline, CDR1 is LNHDA and CDR2 SQIVND (reference sequence). The CDR3 runs to 16 residues. Deletions cut 2 bases from V and 0 bases from J, with 10 bases between. Baseline, cycle 4 day 1, and cycle 7 day 1 were the blood sampling points. Generated by immunoSEQ multiplex PCR, the TCRdb table keeps only in-frame clones and is missing some. The sample has roughly 92,000 clones, roughly 89% seen once. The chain employs TRBV19 and TRBJ2-2; D perhaps matches TRBD1 (5 bases). Material: CD4+ or CD8+ T cells sorted from blood, obtained in a trial of the OX40 agonist ivuxolimab. This TCR was sampled from an adult with an advanced solid tumor such as melanoma, head and neck, liver or kidney cancer. In nucleotides, the CDR3 is TGTGCCAGTAGTATAAAGGGGCTACCGAACACCGGGGAGCTGTTTTTT. As protein: CASSIKGLPNTGELFF.